This T cell receptor beta chain was retrieved from a study of blood T cell repertoires in COVID-19. Across the whole study: In each case, the material was cDNA or gDNA derived from T cells, B-cell-depleted T cells, or PBMCs.

Clones were sequenced by immunoSEQ multiplex PCR, and TCRdb holds only the in-frame ones, with some missing. The profile covers 250,000 to 350,000 clones, with around four fifths appearing a single time and roughly 1.2% taken by the ten largest. Germline CDR1 is ENHRY and CDR2 is SYGVKD. Deletions cut 10 bases from V and 13 bases from J, with 20 bases between. This CDR3 region has 12 residues. The sequence derives from a woman aged 45-65 years with acute or convalescent COVID-19. This chain joins TRBV10-3 and TRBJ2-1; D perhaps matches TRBD2 (6 bases). Sequenced input: peripheral blood. The CDR3 bases are TGTGCCACTAGGGACTCTAAGGAGGGACAGTTCTTC. It yields the protein CATRDSKEGQFF.